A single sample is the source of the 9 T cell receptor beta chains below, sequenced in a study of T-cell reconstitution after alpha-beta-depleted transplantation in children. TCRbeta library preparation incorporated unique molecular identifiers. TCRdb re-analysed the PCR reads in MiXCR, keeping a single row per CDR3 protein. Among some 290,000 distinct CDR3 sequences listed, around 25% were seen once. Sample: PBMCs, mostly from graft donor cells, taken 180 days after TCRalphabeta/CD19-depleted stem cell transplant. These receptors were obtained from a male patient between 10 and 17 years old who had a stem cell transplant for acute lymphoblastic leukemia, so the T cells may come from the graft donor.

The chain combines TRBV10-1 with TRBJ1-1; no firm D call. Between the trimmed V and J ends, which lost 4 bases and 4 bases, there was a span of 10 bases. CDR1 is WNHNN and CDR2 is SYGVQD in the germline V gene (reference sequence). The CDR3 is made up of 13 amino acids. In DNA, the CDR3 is TGCGCCAGCAGTGGGGATTGGGGCACTGAAGCTTTCTTT. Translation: CASSGDWGTEAFF.

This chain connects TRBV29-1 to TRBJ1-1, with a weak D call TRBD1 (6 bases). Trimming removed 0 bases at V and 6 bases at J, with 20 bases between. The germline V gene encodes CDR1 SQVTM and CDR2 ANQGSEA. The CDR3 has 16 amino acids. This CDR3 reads CSVEDPATGPGAEAFF. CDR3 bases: TGCAGCGTTGAAGACCCCGCTACAGGGCCGGGCGCTGAAGCTTTCTTT.

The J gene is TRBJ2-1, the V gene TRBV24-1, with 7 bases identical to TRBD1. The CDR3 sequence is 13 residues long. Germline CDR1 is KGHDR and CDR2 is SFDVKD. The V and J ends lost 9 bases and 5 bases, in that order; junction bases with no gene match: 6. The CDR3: CATRQGANNEQFF. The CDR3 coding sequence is TGTGCCACCCGACAGGGCGCCAACAATGAGCAGTTCTTC.

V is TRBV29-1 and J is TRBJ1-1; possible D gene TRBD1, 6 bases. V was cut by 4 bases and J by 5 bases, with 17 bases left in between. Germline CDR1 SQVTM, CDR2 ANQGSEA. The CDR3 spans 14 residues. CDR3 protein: CSVGRGNVRTEAFF. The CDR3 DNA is TGCAGCGTTGGCAGGGGCAATGTGAGGACTGAAGCTTTCTTT.

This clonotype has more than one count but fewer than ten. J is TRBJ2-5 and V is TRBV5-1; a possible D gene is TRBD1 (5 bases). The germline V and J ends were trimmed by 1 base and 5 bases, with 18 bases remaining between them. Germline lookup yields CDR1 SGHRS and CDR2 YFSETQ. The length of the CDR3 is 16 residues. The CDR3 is CASSLKLGHAGETQYF. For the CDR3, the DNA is TGCGCCAGCAGCTTGAAACTCGGACACGCAGGGGAGACCCAGTACTTC.

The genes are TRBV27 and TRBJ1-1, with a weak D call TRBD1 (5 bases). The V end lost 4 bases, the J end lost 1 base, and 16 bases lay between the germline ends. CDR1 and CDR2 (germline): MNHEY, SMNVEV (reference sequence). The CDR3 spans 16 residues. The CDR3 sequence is CASSSLRAGGNTEAFF. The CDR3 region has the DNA TGTGCCAGCAGTTCCTTGAGGGCTGGGGGGAACACTGAAGCTTTCTTT.

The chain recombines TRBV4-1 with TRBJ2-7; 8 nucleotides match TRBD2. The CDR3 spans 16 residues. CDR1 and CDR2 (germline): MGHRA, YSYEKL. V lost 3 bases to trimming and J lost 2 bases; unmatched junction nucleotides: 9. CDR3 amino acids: CASSQAFSGGTYEQYF. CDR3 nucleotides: TGCGCCAGCAGCCAGGCCTTCAGCGGGGGTACCTACGAGCAGTACTTC.

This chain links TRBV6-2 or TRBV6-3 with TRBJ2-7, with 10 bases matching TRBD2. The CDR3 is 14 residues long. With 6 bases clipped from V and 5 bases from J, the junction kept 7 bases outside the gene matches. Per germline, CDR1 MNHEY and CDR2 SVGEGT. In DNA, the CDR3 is TGTGCCAGCAGATCTAGCGGGAGACGCAACGAGCAGTACTTC. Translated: CASRSSGRRNEQYF.

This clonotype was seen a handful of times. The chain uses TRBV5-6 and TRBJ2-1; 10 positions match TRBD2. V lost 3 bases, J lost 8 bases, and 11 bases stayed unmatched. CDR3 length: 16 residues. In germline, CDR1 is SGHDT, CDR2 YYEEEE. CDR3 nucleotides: TGTGCCAGCAGCTCCAGGCTAGCGGGAGTTGTAGATGAGCAGTTCTTC. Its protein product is CASSSRLAGVVDEQFF.